Listed below are T cell receptor beta chains from one sample, sequenced in a study of control samples from healthy donors and cancer patients. Repertoires were generated with immunoSEQ multiplex PCR, while TCRdb's copy carries only in-frame clones and drops some. This table holds about 86,000 clones, about 93% found once. Material: blood. The receptors were sampled from a woman under 30 in good health. The CDR3 runs from the conserved cysteine through the conserved F or W. A D gene is named only where the DNA matches it firmly. Some rows mark clone size as missing; the rest say once, few, many or name a class of expanded clone.

J: TRBJ1-1; V: TRBV10-2; size: once; D: NA; CDR3: CAMTMTANTEAFF; DNA: TGCGCCATGACAATGACAGCGAACACTGAGGCTTTCTTT
J: TRBJ1-6; V: TRBV6-1; size: NA; D: TRBD1; CDR3: CASSDSLGQGGFSYNSPLHF; DNA: TGTGCCAGCAGTGATTCACTGGGACAGGGGGGATTCTCCTATAATTCACCCCTCCACTTT
J: TRBJ1-1; V: TRBV28; size: NA; D: NA; CDR3: CASSLQGSEAFF; DNA: TGTGCCAGCAGTTTGCAGGGGTCCGAAGCTTTCTTT
J: TRBJ1-2; V: TRBV15; size: NA; D: NA; CDR3: CATSRDPLGTRGIYGYTF; DNA: TGTGCCACCAGCAGAGATCCCCTTGGGACTCGGGGCATCTATGGCTACACCTTC
J: TRBJ2-1; V: TRBV2; size: few; D: NA; CDR3: CASSDLGGTYNEQFF; DNA: TGTGCCAGCAGTGATCTTGGCGGGACCTACAATGAGCAGTTCTTC
J: TRBJ2-7; V: TRBV9; size: NA; D: NA; CDR3: CASSVGIGEAYEQYF; DNA: TGTGCCAGCAGCGTAGGTATAGGGGAAGCCTACGAGCAGTACTTC
J: TRBJ1-1; V: TRBV29-1; size: NA; D: NA; CDR3: CSVENTEAFF; DNA: TGCAGCGTGGAAAACACTGAAGCTTTCTTT
J: TRBJ1-4; V: TRBV30; size: NA; D: NA; CDR3: CAWRALHNEKLFF; DNA: TGTGCCTGGAGGGCCCTGCATAATGAAAAACTGTTTTTT
J: TRBJ2-7; V: TRBV7-2; size: NA; D: NA; CDR3: CASSLVPSYEQYF; DNA: TGTGCCAGCAGCTTAGTCCCGTCCTACGAGCAGTACTTC
J: TRBJ2-3; V: TRBV11-2; size: NA; D: NA; CDR3: CASSLAGGRADTQYF; DNA: TGTGCCAGCAGCTTAGCGGGGGGCCGGGCAGATACGCAGTATTTT
J: TRBJ2-1; V: TRBV21-1; size: NA; D: NA; CDR3: CASSYPAASGSWIEQFF; DNA: TGTGCCAGCAGCTACCCAGCCGCTAGCGGGAGTTGGATCGAGCAGTTCTTC
J: TRBJ1-1; V: TRBV19; size: NA; D: NA; CDR3: CASSILSADRTGTEAFF; DNA: TGTGCCAGTAGTATTCTGTCGGCGGATCGAACCGGCACTGAAGCTTTCTTT
J: TRBJ1-2; V: TRBV5-1; size: NA; D: NA; CDR3: CASSLTRGYGYTF; DNA: TGCGCCAGCAGCTTGACAAGAGGCTATGGCTACACCTTC
J: TRBJ1-2; V: TRBV13; size: NA; D: NA; CDR3: CASSLEGSYYGYTF; DNA: TGTGCCAGCAGCTTAGAGGGTTCTTACTATGGCTACACCTTC
J: TRBJ1-4; V: TRBV7-9; size: NA; D: NA; CDR3: CASSSRWTENEKLFF; DNA: TGTGCCAGCAGCTCCCGGTGGACAGAGAATGAAAAACTGTTTTTT
J: TRBJ2-4; V: TRBV6-2/TRBV6-3; size: NA; D: NA; CDR3: CASSYPSPSWLYF; DNA: TGTGCCAGCAGTTACCCCTCCCCTAGCTGGCTGTACTTC
J: TRBJ2-2; V: TRBV6-5; size: few; D: NA; CDR3: CASSSTFGPGELFF; DNA: TGTGCCAGCAGCTCCACCTTTGGCCCGGGGGAGCTGTTTTTT
J: TRBJ1-4; V: TRBV18; size: NA; D: NA; CDR3: CASSGGLDEKLFF; DNA: TGTGCCAGCTCTGGGGGGCTGGATGAAAAACTGTTTTTT
J: TRBJ1-1; V: TRBV4-1; size: NA; D: TRBD1; CDR3: CASSQATGYRTEAFF; DNA: TGCGCCAGCAGCCAAGCGACAGGGTATAGGACTGAAGCTTTCTTT
J: TRBJ2-7; V: TRBV27; size: NA; D: TRBD1; CDR3: CASSDREHYEQYF; DNA: TGTGCCAGCAGTGACAGGGAACACTACGAGCAGTACTTC
J: TRBJ2-7; V: TRBV2; size: NA; D: TRBD1; CDR3: CASNRDRVDEQYF; DNA: TGTGCCAGCAATCGGGACAGGGTCGACGAGCAGTACTTC
J: TRBJ1-5; V: TRBV28; size: NA; D: NA; CDR3: CASSLGKVRERFKSNQPQHF; DNA: TGTGCCAGCAGTTTGGGGAAGGTCAGGGAAAGATTCAAGTCCAATCAGCCCCAGCATTTT
J: TRBJ1-6; V: TRBV14; size: NA; D: NA; CDR3: CASSQVRVGSPLHF; DNA: TGTGCCAGCAGCCAAGTAAGGGTTGGTTCACCCCTCCACTTT
J: TRBJ2-7; V: TRBV10-1; size: NA; D: TRBD2; CDR3: CASLSIPASGASGVYEQYF; DNA: TGCGCCAGCTTGTCTATACCGGCTAGCGGGGCGTCGGGAGTCTACGAGCAGTACTTC